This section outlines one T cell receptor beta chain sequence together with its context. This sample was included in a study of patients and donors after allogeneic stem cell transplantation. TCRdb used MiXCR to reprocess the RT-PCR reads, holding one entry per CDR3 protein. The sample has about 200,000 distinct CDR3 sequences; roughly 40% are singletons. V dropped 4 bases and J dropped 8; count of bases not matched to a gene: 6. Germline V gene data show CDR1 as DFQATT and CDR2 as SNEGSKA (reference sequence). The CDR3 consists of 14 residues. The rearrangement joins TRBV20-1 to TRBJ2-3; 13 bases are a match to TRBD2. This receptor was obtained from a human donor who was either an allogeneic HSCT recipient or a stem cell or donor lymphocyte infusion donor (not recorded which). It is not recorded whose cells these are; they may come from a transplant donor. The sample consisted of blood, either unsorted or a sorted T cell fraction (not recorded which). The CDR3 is CSAITSGRARTQYF. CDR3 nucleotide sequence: TGCAGTGCTATCACTAGCGGGAGGGCCCGTACGCAGTATTTT.